These T cell receptor beta chains were read from a single sample in a study of response to subunit inactivated influenza vaccine. MiXCR, run by TCRdb on the RT-PCR reads, gives a single entry per CDR3 protein. The sample has roughly 500,000 distinct CDR3 sequences; 16% are singletons. The source material was CD4+ T cells sorted from PBMCs, sampled around 2 years after vaccination. The receptors here all came from a man aged 50 to 69 who received an inactivated influenza vaccine. Each CDR3 is given with its conserved first and last residue. The D gene is left open where the match is weak. Not all rows give a size; the values are once, few, many and, for expanded clones, a class.

TRBJ2-3,few,TRBV20-1,NA,CSARDRRGTSTDTQYF,TGCAGTGCTAGAGATCGTCGAGGAACTAGCACAGATACGCAGTATTTT
TRBJ2-3,NA,TRBV7-2,TRBD2,CASNLAGGSGTDTQYF,TGTGCCAGCAATCTAGCGGGAGGGTCTGGGACAGATACGCAGTATTTT
TRBJ2-5,few,TRBV28,TRBD1,CASSPPRGYGETQYF,TGTGCCAGCAGTCCCCCCAGGGGGTATGGAGAGACCCAGTACTTC
TRBJ2-7,NA,TRBV11-2,TRBD2,CASSLLATPGLAGTYEQYF,TGTGCCAGCAGCTTGTTAGCAACGCCGGGACTAGCGGGGACCTACGAGCAGTACTTC
TRBJ1-3,few,TRBV4-1,NA,CASSQDRRKTGNTIYF,TGCGCCAGCAGCCAAGACCGACGGAAGACTGGAAACACCATATATTTT
TRBJ1-2,few,TRBV6-2/TRBV6-3,TRBD1,CASSQGQWSYGYTF,TGTGCCAGCTCGCAGGGACAGTGGTCCTATGGCTACACCTTC
TRBJ1-2,few,TRBV6-5,NA,CASSYVPAARSGYTF,TGTGCCAGCAGTTACGTCCCGGCGGCCCGTAGCGGCTACACCTTC
TRBJ2-7,few,TRBV28,TRBD2,CASSSWTSGRARSYEQYF,TGTGCCAGCAGTTCCTGGACTAGCGGGAGGGCCAGATCCTACGAGCAGTACTTC
TRBJ1-2,few,TRBV12-3/TRBV12-4,NA,CATGGQLNYGYTF,TGTGCCACAGGAGGACAGCTCAACTATGGCTACACCTTC
TRBJ1-5,many,TRBV7-9,NA,CASSFSSNQPQHF,TGTGCCAGCAGCTTCTCGTCTAATCAGCCCCAGCATTTT
TRBJ1-1,NA,TRBV5-1,NA,CASSLGGDGEAFF,TGCGCCAGCAGCTTGGGTGGGGATGGTGAAGCTTTCTTT
TRBJ2-1,few,TRBV7-2,TRBD2,CASSKTSGSPEQFF,TGTGCCAGCAGCAAAACTAGCGGGAGCCCTGAGCAGTTCTTC
TRBJ1-1,few,TRBV12-3/TRBV12-4,NA,CASSPGNPMNTEAFF,TGTGCCAGCAGTCCAGGGAATCCCATGAACACTGAAGCTTTCTTT
TRBJ2-3,few,TRBV5-5,NA,CASSAFGSRGTDTQYF,TGTGCCAGCAGCGCCTTCGGGTCTCGGGGCACAGATACGCAGTATTTT
TRBJ2-1,NA,TRBV6-5,TRBD1,CASSYSSRTGVDEQFF,TGTGCCAGCAGTTACTCCTCCCGGACAGGGGTGGATGAGCAGTTCTTC
TRBJ2-3,few,TRBV20-1,TRBD2,CSASAGGSSQYF,TGCAGTGCCTCAGCGGGGGGGTCTTCGCAGTATTTT
TRBJ2-7,NA,TRBV24-1,TRBD1,CATSAGTGNRGEQYF,TGTGCCACCAGTGCCGGGACAGGAAATAGGGGCGAGCAGTACTTC
TRBJ1-2,few,TRBV2,TRBD1,CASRETGGHGYTF,TGTGCCAGCAGGGAGACAGGGGGCCATGGCTACACCTTC
TRBJ2-3,NA,TRBV20-1,TRBD1,CSAIPGTGGRTDTQYF,TGCAGTGCCATACCCGGGACAGGGGGGAGGACAGATACGCAGTATTTT
TRBJ2-1,NA,TRBV11-2,NA,CASSYGGIEQFF,TGTGCCAGCAGCTACGGGGGTATTGAGCAGTTCTTC
TRBJ2-1,many,TRBV10-3,TRBD2,CAIGKGGVDEQFF,TGTGCCATCGGTAAGGGAGGGGTTGATGAGCAGTTCTTC
TRBJ1-5,few,TRBV12-3/TRBV12-4,NA,CASSTGGARGGQPQHF,TGTGCCAGCAGTACGGGGGGGGCCCGAGGTGGTCAGCCCCAGCATTTT
TRBJ2-5,NA,TRBV4-3,NA,CASSQEGRQTQYF,TGCGCCAGCAGCCAAGAAGGTCGGCAGACCCAGTACTTC
TRBJ2-7,few,TRBV12-3/TRBV12-4,NA,CASSFVTAQVEQYF,TGTGCCAGCAGTTTCGTGACAGCGCAGGTTGAGCAGTACTTC
TRBJ2-5,NA,TRBV4-1,TRBD2,CASSQDRIAGVETQYF,TGCGCCAGCAGCCAAGATCGAATAGCGGGGGTGGAGACCCAGTACTTC
TRBJ2-1,NA,TRBV12-5,NA,CASGLQGPDEQFF,TGTGCTAGTGGTTTGCAGGGGCCGGATGAGCAGTTCTTC
TRBJ1-1,few,TRBV2,TRBD1,CASSVEPGTGGEAFF,TGTGCCAGCAGTGTCGAACCCGGGACAGGGGGTGAAGCTTTCTTT